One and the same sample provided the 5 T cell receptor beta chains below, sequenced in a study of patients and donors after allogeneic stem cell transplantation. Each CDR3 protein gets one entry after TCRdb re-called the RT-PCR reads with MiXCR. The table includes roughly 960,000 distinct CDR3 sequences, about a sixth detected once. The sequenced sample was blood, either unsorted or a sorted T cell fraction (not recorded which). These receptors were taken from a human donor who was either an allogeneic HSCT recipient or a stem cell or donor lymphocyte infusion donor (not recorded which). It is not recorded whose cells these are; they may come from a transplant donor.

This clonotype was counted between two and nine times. CDR3 nucleotide sequence: TGTGCCAGCAGCCAAGTAGCGAGCGGGAGGGCGAATGAGCAGTTCTTC. Translating it yields CASSQVASGRANEQFF. V and J are TRBV4-2 and TRBJ2-1, with TRBD2 matching over 10 bases. The length of the CDR3 is 16 residues. Germline values: CDR1 LGHNA, CDR2 YNFKEQ. V dropped 1 base and J dropped 7; count of bases not matched to a gene: 7.

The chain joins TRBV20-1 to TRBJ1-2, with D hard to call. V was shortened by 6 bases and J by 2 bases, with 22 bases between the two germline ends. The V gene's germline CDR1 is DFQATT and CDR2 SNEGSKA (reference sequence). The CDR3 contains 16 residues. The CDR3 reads CSAHSPLRRGNYGYTF. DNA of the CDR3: TGCAGTGCCCACTCCCCCCTTCGGCGAGGCAACTATGGCTACACCTTC.

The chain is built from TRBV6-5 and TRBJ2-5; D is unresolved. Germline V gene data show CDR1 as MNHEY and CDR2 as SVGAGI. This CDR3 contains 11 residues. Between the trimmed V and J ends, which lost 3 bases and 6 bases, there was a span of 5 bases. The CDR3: CASSYGKTQYF. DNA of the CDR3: TGTGCCAGCAGTTATGGGAAGACCCAGTACTTC.

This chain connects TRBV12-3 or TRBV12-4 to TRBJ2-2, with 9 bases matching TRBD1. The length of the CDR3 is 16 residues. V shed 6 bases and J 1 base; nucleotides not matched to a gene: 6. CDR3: CASSHGTGRNTGELFF. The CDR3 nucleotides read TGTGCCAGCAGCCACGGGACAGGGCGGAACACCGGGGAGCTGTTTTTT.

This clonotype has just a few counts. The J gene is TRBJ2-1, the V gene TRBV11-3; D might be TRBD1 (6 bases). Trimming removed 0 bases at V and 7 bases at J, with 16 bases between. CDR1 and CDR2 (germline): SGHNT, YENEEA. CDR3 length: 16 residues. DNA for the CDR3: TGTGCCAGCAGCTTAGATCTTGGGGGCGCAGGTAATGAGCAGTTCTTC. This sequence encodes CASSLDLGGAGNEQFF.